This note documents a single TCR beta chain sequence. Time point in this sample: time of PML onset. The T3 samples were drawn when PML began. This sample is part of a study of multiple sclerosis patients with progressive multifocal leukoencephalopathy. Sequencing was at survey level. Generated by immunoSEQ multiplex PCR, the TCRdb table keeps only in-frame clones and is missing some. The sample contains 25,000 to 35,000 clones, about 90% of which appear only once. This specimen consisted of PBMCs, obtained from a patient treated with natalizumab. This clonotype was sampled from a human donor with progressive multifocal leukoencephalopathy.

The CDR3 loop is CASSLISGRGETQYF. CDR3 nucleotide sequence: TGTGCCAGCAGCTTGATCAGCGGGAGGGGAGAGACCCAGTACTTC. This chain joins TRBV5-4 and TRBJ2-5; 10 bases line up with TRBD2. V shed 1 base and J 4 bases; nucleotides not matched to a gene: 4. From germline, CDR1 is SGHNT and CDR2 YYREEE (reference sequence). CDR3 length: 15 residues.